This TCR beta chain was found in a study of CXCR3-negative and CXCR3-positive naive CD8 T cells. Study-wide results and limits: Similarly elevated diversity marked both naive subsets, with memory CD8+ cells showing far lower diversity. Hydrophobicity was higher for TRB CDR3s found in CXCR3-positive naive cells than in CXCR3-negative naive cells. Comparison of naive subsets found surface CD5 to be comparable, and TCR strength was inferred on the basis of TRB CDR3 properties.

Notes on this clonotype: Its antigen is not identified.

UMI labels and 5' RACE were used to prepare the TRB cDNA libraries. For each CDR3 protein, TCRdb gives one entry from its re-call of the 5' RACE reads, without DNA. The clone table shows roughly 50,000 distinct CDR3 sequences, with the ten largest holding 0.55% to 0.6%. Germline assignment: CDR1 SGHTA and CDR2 FQGTGA. The CDR3 has 13 amino acids. Every individual CD8+ T cell subset underwent sorting in triplicate at a few hundred thousand cells apiece. Naive CD8+ T cells were CD45RO-CCR7+CD27+CD95-. This chain connects TRBV7-3 to TRBJ1-2. The TCR comes from a human donor in good health. Some clones in this sample may be carry-over from other donors' samples. Sequencing was done on a sample of naive CXCR3+ CD8+ T cells from blood. Described subset: CD45RO-CCR7+CD27+CD95- naive CD8+ T cells expressing CXCR3 (TNR3+). CDR3: CASSLDSSYGYTF.